A selection of T cell receptor beta chains follows, all from one sample in a study of T cell changes during pregnancy in multiple sclerosis. Profiled with immunoSEQ multiplex PCR; TCRdb holds only in-frame clones, not every one. The sample gives 60,000 to 70,000 clones, approximately 90% of which show up once; 2.5% to 3.5% is in the top ten. The sample in question was peripheral blood, obtained in the second trimester of pregnancy. The receptors derive from a female donor in good health, enrolled as a control in a pregnancy study. Both conserved end residues are part of each CDR3. Each record gives: J gene, D gene, V gene, clone size, CDR3 protein, CDR3 DNA. A D gene is named only where the DNA matches it firmly. The size of a clone is reported for some rows only, either as once, few or many, or as a class for expanded clones.

TRBJ1-4 TRBD1 TRBV9 NA CASSSQTGQGTNEKLFF TGTGCCAGCAGCTCACAGACCGGACAGGGAACTAATGAAAAACTGTTTTTT
TRBJ2-7 NA TRBV7-2 NA CASSFIGGASSYEQYF TGTGCCAGCAGCTTCATTGGCGGGGCCAGCTCCTACGAGCAGTACTTC
TRBJ2-1 TRBD2 TRBV13 NA CASSRVGLAGYNEQFF TGTGCCAGCAGCCGTGTCGGACTAGCGGGTTACAATGAGCAGTTCTTC
TRBJ2-5 TRBD2 TRBV10-2 NA CASRTSGAETQYF TGCGCCAGTAGGACTAGCGGGGCGGAGACCCAGTACTTC
TRBJ2-3 TRBD2 TRBV5-1 NA CASSPGLAGDTQYF TGCGCCAGCAGCCCCGGACTAGCAGGTGATACGCAGTATTTT
TRBJ2-7 TRBD2 TRBV7-3 NA CASSLRGSGSYEQYF TGTGCCAGCAGCTTAAGGGGTAGCGGGTCCTACGAGCAGTACTTC
TRBJ1-2 NA TRBV7-2 NA CASSQRQVNYGYTF TGTGCCAGCAGCCAGCGACAGGTTAACTATGGCTACACCTTC
TRBJ2-2 TRBD2 TRBV27 NA CASSPRGMTSGTPGELFF TGTGCCAGCAGTCCCCGGGGCATGACTAGCGGGACCCCCGGGGAGCTGTTTTTT
TRBJ2-3 TRBD2 TRBV7-3 NA CASSLGAGGVVNTQYF TGTGCCAGCAGCTTGGGAGCGGGAGGCGTAGTGAATACGCAGTATTTT
TRBJ2-3 NA TRBV6-5 NA CASSSLGTDTQYF TGTGCCAGCAGTTCCCTCGGCACAGATACGCAGTATTTT
TRBJ2-1 NA TRBV7-9 NA CASSLAGITSYNEQFF TGTGCCAGCAGCCTCGCCGGCATAACTAGCTACAATGAGCAGTTCTTC
TRBJ2-5 NA TRBV13 NA CASSHGGGLETQYF TGTGCCAGCAGCCACGGTGGCGGCCTAGAGACCCAGTACTTC
TRBJ1-5 NA TRBV28 NA CASRSYNGGNQPQHF TGTGCCAGCAGAAGTTATAACGGGGGCAATCAGCCCCAGCATTTT
TRBJ1-3 NA TRBV30 NA CAWSVSGRSGNTIYF TGTGCCTGGAGTGTATCAGGCCGCTCTGGAAACACCATATATTTT
TRBJ1-4 NA TRBV27 NA CASSFDGGGGKLFF TGTGCCAGCAGTTTCGACGGGGGCGGGGGAAAACTGTTTTTT
TRBJ2-5 NA TRBV30 NA CAWSGRGMETQYF TGTGCCTGGAGTGGCAGGGGTATGGAGACCCAGTACTTC
TRBJ2-1 TRBD2 TRBV11-2 once CASSHLAGDQFF TGTGCCAGCAGCCATCTAGCGGGAGACCAGTTCTTC
TRBJ2-7 TRBD2 TRBV27 NA CASSSREDYEQYF TGTGCCAGCAGTTCCCGGGAGGACTACGAGCAGTACTTC
TRBJ2-1 TRBD2 TRBV9 NA CASSPSGGAFDEQFF TGTGCCAGCAGCCCGAGCGGGGGGGCCTTCGATGAGCAGTTCTTC
TRBJ1-4 NA TRBV2 NA CASSEQSATNEKLFF TGTGCCAGCAGTGAACAGTCAGCAACTAATGAAAAACTGTTTTTT
TRBJ2-7 TRBD1 TRBV6-1 NA CASRGQDDEQYF TGTGCCAGCAGGGGACAGGACGACGAGCAGTACTTC
TRBJ2-5 TRBD1 TRBV12-5 NA CASGGATGTAKETQYF TGTGCTAGTGGAGGGGCCACCGGGACAGCCAAAGAGACCCAGTACTTC
TRBJ2-6 NA TRBV27 once CASSSRMGANVLTF TGTGCCAGCAGTTCCCGTATGGGGGCCAACGTCCTGACTTTC
TRBJ2-5 NA TRBV5-1 NA CASSFGKGGAPETQYF TGCGCCAGCAGCTTCGGTAAAGGGGGGGCCCCGGAGACCCAGTACTTC
TRBJ1-5 TRBD1 TRBV7-9 NA CASSLGQGANSNQPQHF TGTGCCAGCAGCCTGGGACAGGGGGCAAATAGCAATCAGCCCCAGCATTTT
TRBJ1-5 TRBD1 TRBV19 NA CASRPDRGVSNQPQHF TGTGCCAGTAGGCCGGACAGGGGAGTCTCCAATCAGCCCCAGCATTTT
TRBJ2-2 TRBD1 TRBV6-5 NA CASSYGTGRAGELFF TGTGCCAGCAGTTACGGGACAGGGAGGGCCGGGGAGCTGTTTTTT
TRBJ2-1 TRBD2 TRBV28 few CASSAWTSGIEEQFF TGTGCCAGCAGCGCATGGACTAGCGGGATTGAGGAGCAGTTCTTC
TRBJ2-1 NA TRBV5-1 once CASSLRGFNEQFF TGCGCCAGCAGCTTACGGGGATTCAATGAGCAGTTCTTC
TRBJ2-5 NA TRBV7-2 NA CASSSGSGLQETQYF TGTGCCAGCAGCTCCGGGAGCGGGTTGCAAGAGACCCAGTACTTC
TRBJ2-7 NA TRBV28 once CASRNPGSQAYEQYF TGTGCCAGCAGAAACCCGGGATCTCAAGCTTACGAGCAGTACTTC
TRBJ2-5 TRBD2 TRBV14 NA CASSLRTSGRGSQETQYF TGTGCCAGCAGCCTCCGGACTAGCGGGAGAGGGTCCCAAGAGACCCAGTACTTC
TRBJ2-7 NA TRBV18 NA CASSPREDSYEQYF TGTGCCAGCTCACCGAGGGAGGATTCCTACGAGCAGTACTTC
TRBJ1-2 NA TRBV6-1 NA CASSEYRAYGYTF TGTGCCAGCAGTGAATACAGGGCCTATGGCTACACCTTC
TRBJ1-1 TRBD1 TRBV5-5 NA CASSWTGGESTEAFF TGTGCCAGCAGCTGGACAGGGGGCGAAAGCACTGAAGCTTTCTTT
TRBJ2-6 TRBD1 TRBV9 NA CASSARDRGGSGANVLTF TGTGCCAGCAGCGCCCGGGACAGGGGTGGGTCTGGGGCCAACGTCCTGACTTTC
TRBJ2-7 NA TRBV6-5 NA CASSYGPPGEQYF TGTGCCAGCAGTTATGGCCCCCCGGGCGAGCAGTACTTC
TRBJ2-5 NA TRBV12-2 once CASRLTFGTVVQETQYF TGTGCAAGTCGCTTAACCTTCGGGACAGTGGTCCAAGAGACCCAGTACTTC
TRBJ2-7 TRBD2 TRBV18 NA CASSPPGLAGGPGQANYEQYF TGTGCCAGCTCACCGCCGGGACTAGCGGGAGGGCCTGGACAGGCCAATTACGAGCAGTACTTC
TRBJ2-1 NA TRBV9 NA CASSTMAGVNEQFF TGTGCCAGCAGCACGATGGCGGGCGTAAATGAGCAGTTCTTC
TRBJ2-3 TRBD2 TRBV4-1 NA CASSQTPLAVPPTDTQYF TGCGCCAGCAGCCAGACTCCACTAGCGGTTCCCCCCACAGATACGCAGTATTTT
TRBJ2-1 TRBD2 TRBV27 NA CASSLWNSGRALGNEQFF TGTGCCAGCAGTTTATGGAATAGCGGGAGGGCCCTTGGCAATGAGCAGTTCTTC
TRBJ1-2 NA TRBV5-4 NA CASSFRDRLYYGYTF TGTGCCAGCAGCTTCCGAGACAGGCTCTACTATGGCTACACCTTC
TRBJ2-2 NA TRBV11-3 NA CASSLGPEVSGELFF TGTGCCAGCAGCTTAGGACCCGAGGTTAGCGGGGAGCTGTTTTTT
TRBJ2-1 TRBD2 TRBV7-3 NA CASSYPGGANEQFF TGTGCCAGCAGCTACCCGGGGGGGGCCAATGAGCAGTTCTTC
TRBJ2-7 TRBD1 TRBV5-6 NA CASSLLGDRLSYEQYF TGTGCCAGCAGCTTGCTCGGGGACAGGTTATCCTACGAGCAGTACTTC
TRBJ2-7 TRBD2 TRBV2 NA CASSAGGVRTGEQYF TGTGCCAGCAGTGCGGGGGGAGTGCGGACGGGGGAGCAGTACTTC
TRBJ1-5 NA TRBV27 NA CASSLSGVDQPQHF TGTGCCAGCAGTTTATCCGGGGTCGATCAGCCCCAGCATTTT
TRBJ1-2 TRBD1 TRBV19 few CASSPQGQNYGYTF TGTGCCAGTAGCCCGCAGGGACAGAACTATGGCTACACCTTC
TRBJ1-2 NA TRBV30 once CAWSSVLRGSGYTF TGTGCCTGGAGTTCGGTTCTAAGAGGTTCCGGCTACACCTTC
TRBJ1-4 NA TRBV5-4 NA CASSFPNEKLFF TGTGCCAGCAGCTTCCCGAATGAAAAACTGTTTTTT
TRBJ1-5 NA TRBV5-6 NA CASSSFGTTYQPQHF TGTGCCAGCAGCTCCTTCGGGACAACTTATCAGCCCCAGCATTTT
TRBJ2-5 NA TRBV28 NA CASGARGKGMIIKETQYF TGTGCCAGCGGCGCTAGGGGAAAGGGGATGATAATAAAAGAGACCCAGTACTTC